The 16 T cell receptor beta chains given below trace back to one sample, sequenced in a study of neurological immune-mediated disorders. MiXCR, run by TCRdb on the 5' RACE reads, gives a single entry per CDR3 protein. This sample has approximately 100,000 distinct CDR3 sequences, with 3% to 4% found just once. Sequenced: PBMCs. The receptors stem from a woman aged 18 to 35 with multiple sclerosis.

This clonotype was seen many times. V and J are TRBV20-1 and TRBJ2-1; D possibly matches TRBD1 or TRBD2 (5 bases each). The length of the CDR3 is 10 residues. Trimming took 6 bases from V and 9 from J, leaving 9 bases between them. The V gene's germline CDR1 is DFQATT and CDR2 SNEGSKA (reference sequence). This CDR3 reads CSARGVEQFF. DNA of the CDR3: TGCAGTGCCCGAGGGGTTGAGCAGTTCTTC.

Many counts were recorded for this clonotype. The chain has TRBV12-3 or TRBV12-4 and TRBJ1-6; 9 bases align to TRBD1. V was clipped by 1 base and J by 9 bases; unmatched bases: 10. The CDR3 covers 17 residues. CDR3 sequence: CASSLGPQGAGGSPLHF. In DNA form, the CDR3 reads TGTGCCAGCAGTTTAGGCCCACAGGGGGCCGGAGGTTCACCCCTCCACTTT.

This clonotype appeared a few times. One end of the junction varies from germline; a read error may be responsible. This rearrangement joins TRBV20-1 to TRBJ1-5; no clear D gene. Per germline, CDR1 DFQATT and CDR2 SNEGSKA (reference sequence). This CDR3 has 15 residues. This CDR3 is CSTSHQVFSNQPQHF. The DNA of the CDR3 is TGCAGTACTAGTCACCAGGTTTTTAGCAATCAGCCCCAGCATTTT.

This clonotype has ten or more counts. CDR3 in amino acids: CSASLVEAFF. CDR3 nucleotides: TGCAGCGCCAGCTTGGTTGAAGCTTTCTTT. The chain couples TRBV29-1 to TRBJ1-1, with unresolved D. The CDR3 contains 10 residues. V was clipped by 7 bases and J by 7 bases, with 10 bases between them. Germline V gives CDR1 SQVTM, CDR2 ANQGSEA.

This clonotype occurred many times. The chain employs TRBV10-3 and TRBJ2-4; TRBD1 might be the D (6 bases). The CDR3 totals 11 residues. From germline, CDR1 is ENHRY and CDR2 SYGVKD. The germline V and J ends were trimmed by 10 bases and 8 bases, with 12 bases remaining between them. For the CDR3, the DNA is TGTGCCAGTACTTCAGGGGACATTCAGTACTTC. It specifies CASTSGDIQYF.

This clonotype was observed at least ten times. V usage is TRBV7-8 and J usage is TRBJ2-2, with TRBD1 identical over 8 bases. J was trimmed by 6 bases and V by 5 bases; bases with no gene match: 20. Germline CDR1 SGHVS, CDR2 FQNEAQ. The CDR3 totals 19 residues. In DNA, the CDR3 is TGTGCCAGCAGCAAGTATAGGGACAGGAGGACCCATGACGCCGGGGAGCTGTTTTTT. It is translated as CASSKYRDRRTHDAGELFF.

This clonotype was found many times. The chain combines TRBV16 with TRBJ2-3, with D tentatively TRBD1 (6 bases). Between the trimmed V and J ends, which lost 1 base and 6 bases, there was a span of 17 bases. The germline V gene has CDR1 KGHSY and CDR2 FQNENV. The CDR3 runs to 16 residues. CDR3 nucleotides: TGTGCCAGCAGCCAATGGCTAGGAGGACAGATGGATACGCAGTATTTT. Protein product: CASSQWLGGQMDTQYF.

This clonotype occurred many times. The chain has TRBV5-6 and TRBJ2-5, with a weak D call TRBD1 (5 bases). Trimming took 1 base from V and 5 from J, leaving 9 bases between them. There are 13 residues in the CDR3. Germline CDR1 SGHDT, CDR2 YYEEEE. CDR3 sequence: CASSLKGWETQYF. The CDR3 bases are TGTGCCAGCAGCTTGAAGGGGTGGGAGACCCAGTACTTC.

This chain joins TRBV9 and TRBJ2-1, with D perhaps matching TRBD1 or TRBD2 (5 bases each). CDR1 and CDR2 (germline): SGDLS, YYNGEE. The V and J ends lost 2 bases and 0 bases respectively, with 9 bases between them. This CDR3 contains 15 residues. CDR3 nucleotides: TGTGCCAGCAGCGTGGGACCGAGCTCCTACAATGAGCAGTTCTTC. Its translation is CASSVGPSSYNEQFF.

The chain links TRBV19 to TRBJ2-7; TRBD2 agrees at 7 bases. The CDR3 is 15 residues long. Per germline, CDR1 LNHDA and CDR2 SQIVND (reference sequence). J gave up 1 base and V 5 bases, and 8 bases lay outside the gene matches. CDR3 coding DNA: TGTGCCAGTAGTGTTGGACTAGGCCCTTCCTACGAGCAGTACTTC. Translating it yields CASSVGLGPSYEQYF.

This clonotype was detected ten times or more. The V call is TRBV20-1, the J call TRBJ2-2; D might be TRBD2 (7 bases). Per germline, CDR1 DFQATT and CDR2 SNEGSKA (reference sequence). The CDR3 runs to 16 residues. V was clipped by 3 bases and J by 6 bases, with 20 bases between them. The CDR3 DNA reads as TGCAGTGCTAGGGATGTGGGGGGGGGCCACGCCGGGGAGCTGTTTTTT. Translated: CSARDVGGGHAGELFF.

This clonotype was seen many times. J is TRBJ1-1 and V is TRBV7-9; 10 bases match TRBD1. From germline, CDR1 is SEHNR and CDR2 FQNEAQ (reference sequence). V shed 5 bases and J 5 bases; nucleotides not matched to a gene: 5. This CDR3 spans 14 amino acids. CDR3 region: CASSRGQGGTEAFF. CDR3 in DNA: TGTGCCAGCAGCAGAGGACAGGGGGGGACTGAAGCTTTCTTT.

This clonotype has ten or more counts. The CDR3 protein is CASSSTSYEQYF. CDR3 coding DNA: TGTGCCAGCAGTTCTACCTCCTACGAGCAGTACTTC. The chain has TRBV7-9 and TRBJ2-7; D unclear. Germline V CDR1 and CDR2: SEHNR, FQNEAQ (reference sequence). This CDR3 is built from 12 residues. V lost 6 bases and J 0 bases, leaving 6 bases between the germline ends.

This clonotype showed up many times. The chain carries TRBV5-1 and TRBJ2-1; 10 bases line up with TRBD2. Germline V lookup: CDR1 SGHRS, CDR2 YFSETQ. Trimming cost V 0 bases and J 4 bases; bases outside gene matches: 16. The CDR3 sequence is 20 residues long. This CDR3 reads CASSLGGPWTSGTLYNEQFF. The CDR3 DNA follows: TGCGCCAGCAGCTTGGGGGGTCCGTGGACTAGCGGTACCTTATACAATGAGCAGTTCTTC. The complete variable domain, with remaining parts taken from reference TRBV5-1 and TRBJ2-1, reads KAGVTQTPRYLIKTRGQQVTLSCSPISGHRSVSWYQQTPGQGLQFLFEYFSETQRNKGNFPGRFSGRQFSNSRSEMNVSTLELGDSALYLCASSLGGPWTSGTLYNEQFFGPGTRLTVL.

This clonotype appeared many times. V and J are TRBV7-9 and TRBJ1-5; the D is unclear. In germline, CDR1 is SEHNR, CDR2 FQNEAQ (reference sequence). The V end lost 5 bases, the J end lost 7 bases, and 18 bases lay between the germline ends. The CDR3 is made up of 15 amino acids. In nucleotides, the CDR3 is TGTGCCAGCAGCCTAGACGGAGGGATGGGGCAGCCCCAGCATTTT. Translated: CASSLDGGMGQPQHF.

This clonotype was counted ten times or more. This chain uses TRBV11-2 with TRBJ2-7; 7 bases are a match to TRBD1. V lost 3 bases and J lost 5; bases outside the gene matches: 4. Germline V gene data show CDR1 as SGHAT and CDR2 as FQNNGV. The CDR3 spans 13 residues. The CDR3 loop is CASSFDRDHEQYF. The CDR3 DNA sequence: TGTGCCAGCAGCTTTGACAGGGACCACGAGCAGTACTTC.